These T cell receptor beta chains were read from a single sample in a study of T cell changes during pregnancy in multiple sclerosis. The method was immunoSEQ multiplex PCR; TCRdb's version includes in-frame clones alone and lacks a portion of them. The data show roughly 40,000 clones, with 70% to 90% seen just once and roughly 0.87% held by the top ten. The source material was CD4+ T cells from peripheral blood mononuclear cells, sampled after pregnancy. The receptor source for this set is a female donor with multiple sclerosis, enrolled in a pregnancy study. The CDR3 runs from the conserved cysteine through the conserved F or W. Fields, in order: clone size, V gene, J gene, D gene, CDR3 protein, CDR3 DNA. The D gene is left open where the match is weak. Some rows have no size entry. The others give once, few or many, or a class for an expanded clone.

clone_size: once; v_call: TRBV7-9; j_call: TRBJ2-5; d_call: TRBD1; cdr3_aa: CASSLGDRGYQETQYF; cdr3_nt: TGTGCCAGCAGCTTAGGGGACAGGGGGTACCAAGAGACCCAGTACTTC
clone_size: once; v_call: TRBV5-5; j_call: TRBJ2-7; d_call: .; cdr3_aa: CASSRTDGRVGEQYF; cdr3_nt: TGTGCCAGCAGTCGAACCGACGGCAGGGTTGGCGAGCAGTACTTC
clone_size: .; v_call: TRBV5-1; j_call: TRBJ1-2; d_call: .; cdr3_aa: CASSPRRPEDGYTF; cdr3_nt: TGCGCCAGCAGCCCTCGCCGACCGGAGGATGGCTACACCTTC
clone_size: .; v_call: TRBV18; j_call: TRBJ2-5; d_call: .; cdr3_aa: CASSPTRFAGEETQYF; cdr3_nt: TGTGCCAGCTCACCAACCCGATTCGCAGGGGAAGAGACCCAGTACTTC
clone_size: .; v_call: TRBV19; j_call: TRBJ1-3; d_call: TRBD1; cdr3_aa: CASRTNQYRGPGNTIYF; cdr3_nt: TGTGCCAGTAGGACGAACCAATACAGGGGGCCTGGAAACACCATATATTTT
clone_size: .; v_call: TRBV5-1; j_call: TRBJ1-1; d_call: .; cdr3_aa: CASSPRREAEAFF; cdr3_nt: TGCGCCAGCAGCCCGCGTAGGGAGGCTGAAGCTTTCTTT
clone_size: .; v_call: TRBV18; j_call: TRBJ1-6; d_call: TRBD1; cdr3_aa: CASSASGQGSSPLHF; cdr3_nt: TGTGCCAGCTCAGCATCGGGACAGGGGAGTTCACCCCTCCACTTT
clone_size: .; v_call: TRBV18; j_call: TRBJ1-2; d_call: .; cdr3_aa: CASSPQATETPNAYGYTF; cdr3_nt: TGTGCCAGCTCACCACAGGCGACGGAGACCCCGAACGCCTATGGCTACACCTTC
clone_size: .; v_call: TRBV2; j_call: TRBJ2-3; d_call: TRBD2; cdr3_aa: CASAKGLAGATDTQYF; cdr3_nt: TGTGCCAGTGCGAAGGGATTAGCGGGGGCTACAGATACGCAGTATTTT
clone_size: .; v_call: TRBV2; j_call: TRBJ2-7; d_call: .; cdr3_aa: CASGRDGTYEQYF; cdr3_nt: TGTGCCAGCGGGCGGGACGGTACCTACGAGCAGTACTTC
clone_size: .; v_call: TRBV6-4; j_call: TRBJ1-6; d_call: .; cdr3_aa: CASSGRAGIGPLHF; cdr3_nt: TGTGCCAGCAGTGGCAGGGCTGGGATAGGGCCCCTCCACTTT
clone_size: .; v_call: TRBV2; j_call: TRBJ2-5; d_call: .; cdr3_aa: CASSDRGQETQYF; cdr3_nt: TGTGCCAGCAGTGACAGGGGCCAAGAGACCCAGTACTTC
clone_size: .; v_call: TRBV11-2; j_call: TRBJ2-1; d_call: TRBD2; cdr3_aa: CASSQGSGGRNEQFF; cdr3_nt: TGTGCCAGCAGCCAAGGCAGCGGGGGGCGTAATGAGCAGTTCTTC
clone_size: .; v_call: TRBV7-2; j_call: TRBJ1-3; d_call: .; cdr3_aa: CASSLSVPAFSGNTIYF; cdr3_nt: TGTGCCAGCAGCTTAAGCGTTCCGGCCTTCTCTGGAAACACCATATATTTT
clone_size: medium-sized; v_call: TRBV6-6; j_call: TRBJ2-1; d_call: TRBD1; cdr3_aa: CASSTTGDNEQFF; cdr3_nt: TGTGCCAGCAGCACTACAGGGGACAATGAGCAGTTCTTC
clone_size: .; v_call: TRBV4-1; j_call: TRBJ1-6; d_call: TRBD1; cdr3_aa: CASSQDRWTGDNSPLHF; cdr3_nt: TGCGCCAGCAGCCAAGATCGTTGGACAGGGGATAATTCACCCCTCCACTTT
clone_size: .; v_call: TRBV4-3; j_call: TRBJ2-2; d_call: TRBD1; cdr3_aa: CASSLLTGPSGELFF; cdr3_nt: TGCGCCAGCAGCCTTCTGACAGGGCCATCGGGGGAGCTGTTTTTT
clone_size: .; v_call: TRBV5-6; j_call: TRBJ1-2; d_call: TRBD1; cdr3_aa: CASSRPTGGILGGYTF; cdr3_nt: TGTGCCAGCAGCCGACCGACAGGGGGAATACTTGGCGGCTACACCTTC
clone_size: .; v_call: TRBV9; j_call: TRBJ1-1; d_call: .; cdr3_aa: CASSVVGGLGTEAFF; cdr3_nt: TGTGCCAGCAGCGTAGTGGGGGGTCTTGGCACTGAAGCTTTCTTT
clone_size: .; v_call: TRBV2; j_call: TRBJ1-1; d_call: TRBD1; cdr3_aa: CASSEGGTGYTEAFF; cdr3_nt: TGTGCCAGCAGTGAAGGGGGGACAGGGTACACTGAAGCTTTCTTT
clone_size: .; v_call: TRBV19; j_call: TRBJ2-3; d_call: .; cdr3_aa: CASGAWGHTDTQYF; cdr3_nt: TGTGCCAGTGGGGCGTGGGGACACACAGATACGCAGTATTTT
clone_size: .; v_call: TRBV5-1; j_call: TRBJ2-5; d_call: TRBD1; cdr3_aa: CASSRGTEQETQYF; cdr3_nt: TGCGCCAGCAGCCGAGGGACAGAGCAAGAGACCCAGTACTTC
clone_size: .; v_call: TRBV7-2; j_call: TRBJ2-6; d_call: .; cdr3_aa: CASSFRQSGANVLTF; cdr3_nt: TGTGCCAGCAGCTTCAGGCAGTCTGGGGCCAACGTCCTGACTTTC
clone_size: few; v_call: TRBV27; j_call: TRBJ2-2; d_call: TRBD2; cdr3_aa: CASSSSGGLRTGELFF; cdr3_nt: TGTGCCAGCAGTTCGTCGGGGGGGCTGCGAACCGGGGAGCTGTTTTTT
clone_size: .; v_call: TRBV18; j_call: TRBJ1-4; d_call: .; cdr3_aa: CASSPFVLATNEKLFF; cdr3_nt: TGTGCCAGCTCACCCTTCGTACTTGCAACTAATGAAAAACTGTTTTTT
clone_size: .; v_call: TRBV2; j_call: TRBJ1-5; d_call: .; cdr3_aa: CASSARRGGRQPQHF; cdr3_nt: TGTGCCAGCAGTGCCAGAAGGGGGGGTCGCCAGCCCCAGCATTTT
clone_size: once; v_call: TRBV30; j_call: TRBJ1-2; d_call: TRBD1; cdr3_aa: CAWDRQGVVYGYTF; cdr3_nt: TGTGCCTGGGATCGACAGGGGGTAGTCTATGGCTACACCTTC
clone_size: few; v_call: TRBV6-1; j_call: TRBJ1-5; d_call: .; cdr3_aa: CASSRSDSYNQPQHF; cdr3_nt: TGTGCCAGCAGCCGAAGTGACAGTTACAATCAGCCCCAGCATTTT
clone_size: .; v_call: TRBV5-1; j_call: TRBJ2-7; d_call: TRBD1; cdr3_aa: CASSSRTGSYEQYF; cdr3_nt: TGCGCCAGCAGCTCACGGACAGGCAGTTACGAGCAGTACTTC
clone_size: .; v_call: TRBV29-1; j_call: TRBJ1-1; d_call: TRBD1; cdr3_aa: CSVVGQVKAFF; cdr3_nt: TGCAGCGTTGTAGGACAGGTTAAAGCTTTCTTT
clone_size: .; v_call: TRBV9; j_call: TRBJ2-1; d_call: TRBD2; cdr3_aa: CASSVVIAGVNNEQFF; cdr3_nt: TGTGCCAGCAGCGTAGTGATAGCGGGGGTGAACAATGAGCAGTTCTTC
clone_size: few; v_call: TRBV5-4; j_call: TRBJ1-2; d_call: TRBD1; cdr3_aa: CASSLSRGANGYTF; cdr3_nt: TGTGCCAGCAGCTTAAGCAGGGGGGCTAATGGCTACACCTTC
clone_size: .; v_call: TRBV2; j_call: TRBJ1-4; d_call: .; cdr3_aa: CASSSQIANEKLFF; cdr3_nt: TGTGCCAGCAGTTCACAGATTGCTAATGAAAAACTGTTTTTT
clone_size: few; v_call: TRBV29-1; j_call: TRBJ1-1; d_call: .; cdr3_aa: CSVPWVDKEAFF; cdr3_nt: TGCAGCGTCCCCTGGGTGGACAAAGAAGCTTTCTTT
clone_size: .; v_call: TRBV28; j_call: TRBJ1-1; d_call: .; cdr3_aa: CASSFGRQSKNTEAFF; cdr3_nt: TGTGCCAGCAGTTTCGGGAGACAGTCCAAGAACACTGAAGCTTTCTTT
clone_size: many; v_call: TRBV5-1; j_call: TRBJ2-1; d_call: TRBD2; cdr3_aa: CASSRSGGANNEQFF; cdr3_nt: TGCGCCAGCAGCCGTAGCGGGGGGGCCAACAATGAGCAGTTCTTC
clone_size: .; v_call: TRBV29-1; j_call: TRBJ1-1; d_call: TRBD1; cdr3_aa: CSATGQQNTEAFF; cdr3_nt: TGCAGCGCCACGGGACAGCAAAACACTGAAGCTTTCTTT
clone_size: .; v_call: TRBV2; j_call: TRBJ1-4; d_call: TRBD1; cdr3_aa: CASGGQAGNEKLFF; cdr3_nt: TGTGCCAGCGGGGGACAGGCCGGTAATGAAAAACTGTTTTTT
clone_size: .; v_call: TRBV11-2; j_call: TRBJ2-1; d_call: .; cdr3_aa: CASSPGLRGYNEQFF; cdr3_nt: TGTGCCAGCAGCCCTGGCCTCCGGGGGTACAATGAGCAGTTCTTC
clone_size: .; v_call: TRBV5-5; j_call: TRBJ2-5; d_call: .; cdr3_aa: CASSPRTGTQYF; cdr3_nt: TGTGCCAGCAGCCCCCGCACCGGGACCCAGTACTTC
clone_size: .; v_call: TRBV28; j_call: TRBJ1-2; d_call: TRBD1; cdr3_aa: CASSFPGQGNYGYTF; cdr3_nt: TGTGCCAGCAGTTTCCCGGGACAGGGTAACTATGGCTACACCTTC
clone_size: .; v_call: TRBV5-1; j_call: TRBJ2-1; d_call: TRBD2; cdr3_aa: CASSLAAGGISEEQFF; cdr3_nt: TGCGCCAGCAGCTTGGCCGCGGGGGGCATCTCTGAGGAGCAGTTCTTC
clone_size: few; v_call: TRBV7-6; j_call: TRBJ2-7; d_call: .; cdr3_aa: CASSVSPGRDYEQYF; cdr3_nt: TGTGCCAGCAGCGTAAGTCCGGGCAGGGACTACGAGCAGTACTTC
clone_size: .; v_call: TRBV5-1; j_call: TRBJ2-7; d_call: .; cdr3_aa: CASSFQGGYGEQYF; cdr3_nt: TGCGCCAGCAGCTTCCAGGGGGGATACGGCGAGCAGTACTTC
clone_size: .; v_call: TRBV29-1; j_call: TRBJ2-2; d_call: TRBD2; cdr3_aa: CSSSGGGDGELFF; cdr3_nt: TGCAGCAGTAGCGGGGGGGGCGACGGGGAGCTGTTTTTT
clone_size: .; v_call: TRBV5-1; j_call: TRBJ2-2; d_call: .; cdr3_aa: CASSLVVDTGELFF; cdr3_nt: TGCGCCAGCAGCTTGGTGGTAGACACCGGGGAGCTGTTTTTT
clone_size: .; v_call: TRBV6-6; j_call: TRBJ2-2; d_call: .; cdr3_aa: CASSYRQVGELFF; cdr3_nt: TGTGCCAGCAGTTACCGACAGGTCGGGGAGCTGTTTTTT
clone_size: .; v_call: TRBV20-1; j_call: TRBJ1-2; d_call: .; cdr3_aa: CSASTDYGYTF; cdr3_nt: TGCAGTGCTTCGACAGACTATGGCTACACCTTC
clone_size: .; v_call: TRBV18; j_call: TRBJ2-7; d_call: TRBD1; cdr3_aa: CASSTLDRGSSYEQYF; cdr3_nt: TGTGCCAGCTCAACCCTGGACAGGGGTTCATCCTACGAGCAGTACTTC
clone_size: .; v_call: TRBV5-1; j_call: TRBJ2-3; d_call: TRBD2; cdr3_aa: CASSLTSGGVMDTQYF; cdr3_nt: TGCGCCAGTTCCCTGACTAGCGGGGGCGTAATGGATACGCAGTATTTT